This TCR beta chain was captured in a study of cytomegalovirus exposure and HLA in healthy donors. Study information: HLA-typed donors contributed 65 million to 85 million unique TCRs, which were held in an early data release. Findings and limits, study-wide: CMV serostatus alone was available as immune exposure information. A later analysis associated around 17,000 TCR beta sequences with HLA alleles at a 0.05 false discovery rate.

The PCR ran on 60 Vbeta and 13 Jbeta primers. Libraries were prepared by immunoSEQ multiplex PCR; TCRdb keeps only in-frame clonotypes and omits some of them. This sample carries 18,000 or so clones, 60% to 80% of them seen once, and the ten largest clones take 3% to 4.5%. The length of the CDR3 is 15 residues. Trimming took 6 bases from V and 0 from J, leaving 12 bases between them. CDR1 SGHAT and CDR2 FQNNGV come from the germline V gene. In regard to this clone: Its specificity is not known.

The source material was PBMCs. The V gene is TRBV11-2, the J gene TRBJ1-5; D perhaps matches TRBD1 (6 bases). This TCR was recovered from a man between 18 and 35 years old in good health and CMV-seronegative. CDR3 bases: TGTGCCAGCAGTTCCGGGACAACTAGCAATCAGCCCCAGCATTTT. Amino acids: CASSSGTTSNQPQHF.